These 9 T cell receptor beta chains came from one sample sequenced in a study of blood T cell repertoires in COVID-19. TCRdb keeps only in-frame clones here, not all; method: immunoSEQ multiplex PCR. The sample carries about 120,000 clones, just under 85% recorded once. The sequencing sample was made of peripheral blood. These receptors all stem from a man in his sixties or seventies with active or convalescent COVID-19.

The V call is TRBV12-3 or TRBV12-4, the J call TRBJ2-5, with 8 bases identical to TRBD1. CDR3 length equals 13 residues. V shed 7 bases and J 4 bases; nucleotides not matched to a gene: 5. The CDR3 spells CASTRGRRETQYF. Here the CDR3 DNA reads TGTGCCAGCACCAGGGGGCGACGAGAGACCCAGTACTTC.

CDR3 DNA: TGTGCCAGCAGCCCCGGACAGAGATTAGCCAAAAACATTCAGTACTTC. This codes for CASSPGQRLAKNIQYF. J is TRBJ2-4 and V is TRBV11-2, with D perhaps TRBD1 (6 bases). With 5 bases removed from V and 0 bases from J, the gap between germline ends came to 14 bases. CDR3 length: 16 amino acids. Per the germline V gene, CDR1 is SGHAT and CDR2 is FQNNGV.

This chain links TRBV11-2 with TRBJ2-2; D possibly corresponds to TRBD1 (6 bases). The V and J ends lost 8 bases and 1 base respectively, with 11 bases between them. This CDR3 has 14 amino acids. In germline, CDR1 is SGHAT, CDR2 FQNNGV. The CDR3 protein is CASGWGQNTGELFF. The DNA for the CDR3 is TGTGCCAGCGGCTGGGGACAGAACACCGGGGAGCTGTTTTTT.

In its sample, this clone was seen once. In nucleotides, the CDR3 is TGTGCCAGCAGACTCACAGGGGCCCCAGGGGAGCTGTTTTTT. Protein sequence: CASRLTGAPGELFF. The V gene is TRBV7-6, the J gene TRBJ2-2, with TRBD1 identical over 7 bases. Germline values: CDR1 SGHVS, CDR2 FNYEAQ. The CDR3 covers 14 residues. V shed 6 bases and J 8 bases; nucleotides not matched to a gene: 9.

This clone was recorded once. The V and J genes are TRBV27 and TRBJ1-2; 7 nucleotides align to TRBD1. CDR3 length equals 14 residues. Germline assignment: CDR1 MNHEY and CDR2 SMNVEV (reference sequence). After removal of 5 bases from V and 3 bases from J, the junction contained 6 bases not matched to a gene. The DNA for the CDR3 is TGTGCCAGCAGTGCCACTGACAGGGACTATGGCTACACCTTC. It codes for CASSATDRDYGYTF.

The chain has TRBV7-9 and TRBJ1-5; unclear D gene. From germline, CDR1 is SEHNR and CDR2 FQNEAQ (reference sequence). There are 13 residues in the CDR3. V was cut by 3 bases and J by 6 bases, with 9 bases left in between. The chain's CDR3 is CASSFSPGQPQHF. CDR3 coding DNA: TGTGCCAGCAGCTTCTCCCCGGGTCAGCCCCAGCATTTT. The full variable domain, with the rest looked up from reference TRBV7-9 and TRBJ1-5, is DTGVSQNPRHKITKRGQNVTFRCDPISEHNRLYWYRQTLGQGPEFLTYFQNEAQLEKSRLLSDRFSAERPKGSFSTLEIQRTEQGDSAMYLCASSFSPGQPQHFGDGTRLSIL.

V and J are TRBV5-1 and TRBJ2-7; 11 bases are a match to TRBD1. This CDR3 spans 14 amino acids. CDR1 is SGHRS and CDR2 is YFSETQ in the germline V gene. V was pared by 5 bases and J by 4 bases, with 5 bases of the junction left unmatched. The CDR3 protein is CASREGQGGYEQYF. CDR3 bases: TGCGCCAGCAGGGAGGGACAGGGGGGATACGAGCAGTACTTC.

In its sample, this clone was seen once. This chain connects TRBV27 to TRBJ1-1; possible D gene TRBD1, 5 bases. This CDR3 contains 15 residues. Germline V gene data show CDR1 as MNHEY and CDR2 as SMNVEV (reference sequence). The V gene lost 1 base and the J gene lost 5 bases, with 14 bases spanning the gap. The chain's CDR3 is CASSLLRGVGTEAFF. In DNA form, the CDR3 reads TGTGCCAGCAGTTTATTAAGGGGTGTAGGGACTGAAGCTTTCTTT.

The chain's CDR3 is CASSLRWQGQYF. The CDR3 coding sequence is TGTGCCAGCAGTTTAAGGTGGCAGGGGCAGTACTTC. This rearrangement joins TRBV12-3 or TRBV12-4 to TRBJ2-7; possible D gene TRBD1, 5 bases. Trimming removed 2 bases from V and 9 bases from J, with 11 bases in between. The CDR3 is 12 amino acids.